The 22 T cell receptor beta chains presented below share a single source sample, sequenced in a study of shared clonotypes between healthy human individuals. TCRdb keeps only in-frame clones here, not all; method: immunoSEQ multiplex PCR. Among about 380,000 clones, approximately 96% were seen once, and the ten largest hold less than 0.35%. Specimen: memory CD8+ T cells sorted from blood. Regarding subset: CD45RO+ cells pooled with CCR7-negative TemRA cells. These receptors all come from a man aged 25 to 45 in good health.

The genes are TRBV10-3 and TRBJ2-2, with TRBD2 matching 10 bases. The V segment lost 5 bases and the J segment 5 bases; nucleotides outside the gene matches: 5. Germline V lookup: CDR1 ENHRY, CDR2 SYGVKD. The CDR3 covers 15 residues. The CDR3 is CAISLAGATTGELFF. The CDR3 DNA reads as TGTGCCATCAGTCTAGCGGGGGCTACTACCGGGGAGCTGTTTTTT.

This chain joins TRBV2 and TRBJ1-5; D might be TRBD1 (6 bases). The CDR3 is made up of 14 amino acids. Trimming removed 11 bases at V and 0 bases at J, with 14 bases between. Germline CDR1 SNHLY, CDR2 FYNNEI. Written as DNA, the CDR3 is TGTGCCTGTCGGACAGTTTATAGCAATCAGCCCCAGCATTTT. Its protein is CACRTVYSNQPQHF. The whole variable domain, filled in from reference TRBV2 and TRBJ1-5, reads EPEVTQTPSHQVTQMGQEVILRCVPISNHLYFYWYRQILGQKVEFLVSFYNNEISEKSEIFDDQFSVERPDGSNFTLKIRSTKLEDSAMYFCACRTVYSNQPQHFGDGTRLSIL.

The V call is TRBV19, the J call TRBJ2-1; 11 bases are a match to TRBD2. In germline, CDR1 is LNHDA, CDR2 SQIVND (reference sequence). The CDR3 is 13 residues long. The ends lost 3 bases at V and 13 bases at J; junction bases unmatched: 5. The CDR3 nucleotides read TGTGCCAGTAGTATCCTAGCGGGAGGTGATCAGTTCTTC. Translation gives CASSILAGGDQFF.

This clone was picked up one time. The chain recombines TRBV9 with TRBJ2-1; 10 nucleotides align to TRBD2. J gave up 9 bases and V 3 bases, and 12 bases lay outside the gene matches. The CDR3 extends over 16 amino acids. Germline V CDR1 and CDR2: SGDLS, YYNGEE. The DNA of the CDR3 is TGTGCCAGCAGCGCAGTAGGCCTAGCGGGAGTGGGTGAGCAGTTCTTC. Encoded protein: CASSAVGLAGVGEQFF.

The gene calls are TRBV30 and TRBJ1-3; D gene ambiguous. V gave up 1 base and J gave up 4 bases, with 5 bases separating them. The V gene's germline CDR1 is GTSNPN and CDR2 SVGIG (reference sequence). The CDR3 contains 12 residues. The CDR3 here is CAWSGKGNTIYF. Written as DNA, the CDR3 is TGTGCCTGGAGTGGAAAGGGAAACACCATATATTTT. Full variable domain (outside the CDR3, taken from reference TRBV30 and TRBJ1-3): SQTIHQWPATLVQPVGSPLSLECTVEGTSNPNLYWYRQAAGRGLQLLFYSVGIGQISSEVPQNLSASRPQDRQFILSSKKLLLSDSGFYLCAWSGKGNTIYFGEGSWLTVV.

This chain connects TRBV7-9 to TRBJ2-3; maybe TRBD2 (6 bases). The germline V and J ends were trimmed by 5 bases and 6 bases, with 12 bases remaining between them. Germline CDR1 reads SEHNR; CDR2 reads FQNEAQ (reference sequence). The length of the CDR3 is 13 residues. This CDR3 is CASSPVAEDTQYF. The CDR3 DNA sequence: TGTGCCAGCAGCCCAGTAGCGGAGGATACGCAGTATTTT.

The chain combines TRBV20-1 with TRBJ2-4, with D perhaps TRBD1 (8 bases). CDR1 DFQATT and CDR2 SNEGSKA come from the germline V gene (reference sequence). With 3 bases removed from V and 12 bases from J, the gap between germline ends came to 12 bases. This CDR3 region has 11 residues. The CDR3 sequence: CSARNRGGQYF. DNA of the CDR3: TGCAGTGCTAGGAACAGGGGGGGTCAGTACTTC.

V and J are TRBV19 and TRBJ2-7; D gene uncertain. CDR1 is LNHDA, CDR2 SQIVND, per germline (reference sequence). The CDR3 totals 12 residues. Deletions cut 6 bases from V and 2 bases from J, with 8 bases between. CDR3 coding DNA: TGTGCCAGTAGCGGAGAAACCTACGAGCAGTACTTC. This codes for CASSGETYEQYF.

This chain joins TRBV11-2 and TRBJ1-4; TRBD1 aligns across 8 bases. CDR1 and CDR2 from the germline V gene are SGHAT and FQNNGV. CDR3 size: 13 residues. V trimming: 5 bases; J trimming: 9 bases; junction bases outside the gene matches: 5. The CDR3, as DNA: TGTGCCAGCAGCCTACAGGGGGGAAAAAAACTGTTTTTT. As protein: CASSLQGGKKLFF. The full variable domain, in which reference TRBV11-2 and TRBJ1-4 provide the parts outside the CDR3, is EAGVAQSPRYKIIEKRQSVAFWCNPISGHATLYWYQQILGQGPKLLIQFQNNGVVDDSQLPKDRFSAERLKGVDSTLKIQPAKLEDSAVYLCASSLQGGKKLFFGSGTQLSVL.

CDR3: CSASHPMEQFF. The CDR3 coding sequence is TGCAGTGCTAGTCACCCGATGGAGCAGTTCTTC. The chain combines TRBV20-1 with TRBJ2-1; no firm D call. The V end lost 3 bases, the J end lost 10 bases, and 10 bases lay between the germline ends. The CDR3 contains 11 residues. CDR1 DFQATT and CDR2 SNEGSKA come from the germline V gene (reference sequence).

The chain couples TRBV6-6 to TRBJ2-4, with 8 nucleotides matching TRBD2. The CDR3 is made up of 15 amino acids. The germline V gene has CDR1 MNHNY and CDR2 SVGAGI (reference sequence). V shed 2 bases, J shed 6 bases, and the junction held 6 bases outside the gene matches. The DNA of the CDR3 is TGTGCCAGCAGTTACCCCGGGACTAGTGTAAACATTCAGTACTTC. This translates into CASSYPGTSVNIQYF.

The chain couples TRBV10-3 to TRBJ2-7; D is undetermined. This CDR3 comprises 14 residues. The ends were cut back, 4 bases at V and 2 bases at J, with 12 bases in the middle. The germline V gene encodes CDR1 ENHRY and CDR2 SYGVKD. The CDR3 here is CAISAAPNPYEQYF. CDR3 nucleotide sequence: TGTGCCATCAGTGCCGCGCCTAACCCCTACGAGCAGTACTTC.

The rearrangement uses TRBV7-3 and TRBJ2-2, with D perhaps TRBD1 or TRBD2 (5 bases each). Between the trimmed V and J ends, which lost 0 bases and 5 bases, there was a span of 13 bases. Germline V gene data show CDR1 as SGHTA and CDR2 as FQGTGA. There are 16 residues in the CDR3. CDR3 coding DNA: TGTGCCAGCAGCTTAACTGGTCAGGGACGGACCGGGGAGCTGTTTTTT. Translation gives CASSLTGQGRTGELFF.

The chain recombines TRBV29-1 with TRBJ1-4; TRBD1 might be the D (6 bases). CDR3 length: 13 residues. The V end was cut by 3 bases, the J end by 5 bases, with 10 bases between. The germline CDR1 and CDR2 sequences are SQVTM and ANQGSEA. DNA for the CDR3: TGCAGCGTTGATCCGCAGGGGAATGAAAAACTGTTTTTT. It specifies CSVDPQGNEKLFF.

V usage is TRBV27 and J usage is TRBJ2-7, with 9 bases aligning to TRBD2. The CDR3 loop spans 14 amino acids. CDR1 MNHEY and CDR2 SMNVEV come from the germline V gene (reference sequence). V was clipped by 3 bases and J by 5 bases; unmatched bases: 5. Here the CDR3 DNA reads TGTGCCAGCAGTTTTCTAGCGGGAAGCGACGAGCAGTACTTC. Its translation: CASSFLAGSDEQYF.

This clone was recorded only once. J is TRBJ2-7 and V is TRBV7-2; D may be TRBD2 (5 bases). CDR1 is SGHTA and CDR2 is FQGNSA in the germline V gene. The germline V and J ends were trimmed by 5 bases and 2 bases, with 16 bases remaining between them. The CDR3 extends over 15 amino acids. This chain's CDR3 is CASSLEGGLAYEQYF. The CDR3 DNA is TGTGCCAGCAGCCTCGAAGGCGGGCTCGCCTACGAGCAGTACTTC.

The table lists this clone with a count of one. This chain joins TRBV28 and TRBJ2-5; 10 positions match TRBD2. V dropped 3 bases and J dropped 7; count of bases not matched to a gene: 23. The germline V gene encodes CDR1 MDHEN and CDR2 SYDVKM. The CDR3 covers 20 residues. The CDR3 is CASSFFKWDGLADKNGTQYF. The DNA of the CDR3 is TGTGCCAGCAGTTTTTTTAAGTGGGACGGACTAGCGGACAAGAACGGGACCCAGTACTTC.

This chain uses TRBV19 with TRBJ2-1; D gene unclear. The CDR3 totals 14 residues. Trimming cost V 7 bases and J 0 bases, with 10 bases left between them. Germline lookup yields CDR1 LNHDA and CDR2 SQIVND (reference sequence). CDR3 nucleotide sequence: TGTGCCAGTATGAGACACAGCTCCTACAATGAGCAGTTCTTC. It is translated as CASMRHSSYNEQFF.

This chain joins TRBV27 and TRBJ2-7, with 7 positions matching TRBD2. The CDR3 totals 13 residues. The junction had 3 bases not matched to a gene; V was cut back by 3 bases and J by 4 bases. In germline, CDR1 is MNHEY, CDR2 SMNVEV (reference sequence). The CDR3 region is CASSFSGGYEQYF. The CDR3 nucleotides are TGTGCCAGCAGTTTTTCGGGGGGATACGAGCAGTACTTC.

The chain carries TRBV6-5 and TRBJ2-3; no clear D gene. There are 16 residues in the CDR3. V was pared by 0 bases and J by 0 bases, with 10 bases between. Germline V gene data show CDR1 as MNHEY and CDR2 as SVGAGI. The CDR3 bases are TGTGCCAGCAGTTACTCACGACGGGCTAGCACAGATACGCAGTATTTT. Its translation: CASSYSRRASTDTQYF.

The chain links TRBV20-1 to TRBJ2-3; D ambiguous. The CDR3 loop spans 11 amino acids. Trimming cost V 3 bases and J 14 bases, with 15 bases left between them. From germline, CDR1 is DFQATT and CDR2 SNEGSKA (reference sequence). CDR3 sequence reads: CSASRTKYGYF. As DNA, the CDR3 is TGCAGTGCTAGTCGGACCAAGTACGGGTATTTT.

The V and J genes are TRBV30 and TRBJ1-3, with D hard to call. CDR1 and CDR2 (germline): GTSNPN, SVGIG (reference sequence). This CDR3 has 15 amino acids. Trimming cost V 0 bases and J 2 bases, with 11 bases left between them. This CDR3 reads CAWSVAGIAGNTIYF. The DNA for the CDR3 is TGTGCCTGGAGTGTTGCGGGAATTGCTGGAAACACCATATATTTT. Drawing the rest from reference TRBV30 and TRBJ1-3, the complete variable domain is SQTIHQWPATLVQPVGSPLSLECTVEGTSNPNLYWYRQAAGRGLQLLFYSVGIGQISSEVPQNLSASRPQDRQFILSSKKLLLSDSGFYLCAWSVAGIAGNTIYFGEGSWLTVV.